This T cell receptor (beta chain) was captured by sequencing in a study of beta chain features in type 1 diabetes. The study's findings and limits: Moderately but significantly shorter TCRB CDR3s were found in Type 1 diabetes patients in all four CD4+ subsets. The study found fewer insertions and more deletions at VDJ junctions in type 1 diabetes patients.

Markers CD45RO/CCR7/CD25/CD127/CD95/CD27 served to sort CD4+ naive, central memory, regulatory and stem cell-like memory cells. With respect to this clone: The antigen remains undetermined.

Expressed TCRB transcripts were sequenced because the entire RNA isolate underwent reverse transcription. Some clones are missing from TCRdb's copy, which holds only in-frame ones; the method was immunoSEQ multiplex PCR. The data contain more than 350,000 clones, over 10% of them singletons. The CDR3 has 17 residues. Trimming shortened V by 0 bases and J by 2 bases, and 15 bases separated the two germline ends. The V gene's germline CDR1 is MGHRA and CDR2 YSYEKL. The receptor's source is a woman between 18 and 30 years old in good health. Sequencing input: naive CD4+ T cells from blood. The V call is TRBV4-1, the J call TRBJ2-3; possibly TRBD1 for D (6 bases). The CDR3 spells CASSQDNRVASTDTQYF. CDR3 DNA sequence: TGCGCCAGCAGCCAAGATAACAGGGTAGCGTCCACAGATACGCAGTATTTT.